This paragraph reports one T cell receptor (beta chain). Its antigen is unidentified. These data belong to a study of post-analysis software for immune sequencing data. The TCR beta cDNA libraries contained unique molecular identifiers. TCRdb recomputed calls from the PCR reads with MiXCR, one row per CDR3 protein. Of more than 500,000 distinct CDR3 sequences listed, roughly 34% were seen once; the top ten hold around 5.9%. Germline loops: CDR1 LGHDT, CDR2 YNNKEL (reference sequence). The CDR3 is 14 amino acids. V lost 0 bases, J lost 2 bases, and 8 bases lay in between. General study findings and limits: Patients showed TRBV5-6, TRBV5-1 and TRBV20-1 among five TRBV segments more frequent than in controls.

The clonotype was recovered from a girl aged 2 to 17 with multiple sclerosis. The specimen sequenced was blood. The rearrangement uses TRBV3-1 and TRBJ2-7, with no clear D. CDR3: CASSQDQGPYEQYF. The CDR3, as DNA: TGTGCCAGCAGCCAAGATCAAGGGCCCTACGAGCAGTACTTC.